Listed here are 31 T cell receptor beta chains from one sample, sequenced in a study of blood T cell repertoires in COVID-19 (dated by TCRdb to the early 2020s). The protocol used for the library was the immunoSEQ multiplex PCR assay. In its TCRdb copy, this immuneACCESS table keeps in-frame sequences only and misses some clones. Where compared with another copy, unresolved V genes explain less than half of these, and the others have no known cause. This sample gives roughly 100,000 clones in total; more than 85% of them show up just once. The leading ten clones occupy 6.2% of the sample. Sequences were obtained from peripheral blood. Source of these receptors: a human donor in a cohort sampled during active COVID-19.

The rearrangement joins TRBV5-1 to TRBJ2-5; 7 bases agree with TRBD2. This CDR3 region has 14 residues. CDR1 is SGHRS, CDR2 YFSETQ, per germline. V was pared by 6 bases and J by 3 bases, with 8 bases of the junction left unmatched. The CDR3 DNA reads TGCGCCAGCATGGTCGCGGGGGTTAAAGAGACCCAGTACTTC. This codes for CASMVAGVKETQYF.

CDR3 nucleotide sequence: TGCGCCAGCAGCCAAGATACAGTCTACGAGCAGTACTTC. It is translated as CASSQDTVYEQYF. The V and J genes are TRBV4-1 and TRBJ2-7; the D is unclear. Germline assignment: CDR1 MGHRA and CDR2 YSYEKL. The CDR3 length is 13 residues. V shed 0 bases and J shed 3 bases, with 6 bases lying between them.

The rearrangement links TRBV27 to TRBJ2-1, with D tentatively TRBD2 (5 bases). Deletions cut 7 bases from V and 8 bases from J, with 9 bases between. The germline V gene has CDR1 MNHEY and CDR2 SMNVEV (reference sequence). The CDR3 extends over 11 amino acids. The DNA of the CDR3 is TGTGCCAGCATAGAGGGCCATGAGCAGTTCTTC. It codes for CASIEGHEQFF.

This rearrangement joins TRBV28 to TRBJ2-1; TRBD2 agrees at 8 bases. CDR3 size: 16 residues. V shed 3 bases, J shed 6 bases, and the junction held 10 bases outside the gene matches. Germline CDR1 and CDR2: MDHEN and SYDVKM. The CDR3 nucleotides read TGTGCCAGCAGTTTGTTTGGACTAGCAAGTATCAATGAGCAGTTCTTC. This codes for CASSLFGLASINEQFF.

This chain links TRBV30 with TRBJ2-1; D unclear. The V gene lost 2 bases and the J gene lost 0 bases, with 8 bases spanning the gap. The CDR3 has 14 amino acids. Per the germline V gene, CDR1 is GTSNPN and CDR2 is SVGIG (reference sequence). The CDR3 region is CAWSPHVSYNEQFF. The DNA for the CDR3 is TGTGCCTGGAGTCCACATGTCTCCTACAATGAGCAGTTCTTC.

The chain is built from TRBV20-1 and TRBJ2-5, with 11 bases matching TRBD2. The CDR3 consists of 14 residues. Trimming took 3 bases from V and 4 from J; bases not matched to a gene: 4. Germline CDR1 is DFQATT and CDR2 is SNEGSKA (reference sequence). CDR3 in DNA: TGCAGTGCTAGTAGCGGGGGGGCTCGAGAGACCCAGTACTTC. Translation gives CSASSGGARETQYF.

CDR3: CASSEKGATEAFF. DNA for the CDR3: TGTGCCAGCAGTGAGAAGGGGGCCACTGAAGCTTTCTTT. The chain joins TRBV6-1 to TRBJ1-1; 7 bases fit TRBD1. The CDR3 loop spans 13 amino acids. Germline assignment: CDR1 MNHNS and CDR2 SASEGT. J lost 4 bases, V lost 3 bases, and 2 bases had no gene match.

The gene calls are TRBV21-1 and TRBJ2-7; the table names TRBD1, a call not compared with the DNA. TRBV21-1 represents a pseudogene. The CDR3 has 19 residues. The CDR3: CASSKIPTSKGQGPSEQYF. DNA of the CDR3: TGTGCCAGCAGCAAAATCCCCACATCTAAGGGACAGGGCCCCTCCGAGCAGTACTTC.

This rearrangement joins TRBV28 to TRBJ1-2, with 7 bases fitting TRBD1. Germline values: CDR1 MDHEN, CDR2 SYDVKM. The CDR3 loop spans 11 amino acids. The V segment lost 8 bases and the J segment 8 bases; nucleotides outside the gene matches: 5. CDR3 sequence (DNA): TGTGCCAGCTACACAGGGGTAGGCTACACCTTC. Translating it yields CASYTGVGYTF.

The CDR3: CASEQGGWQFF. CDR3 coding DNA: TGTGCCAGCGAGCAGGGAGGATGGCAGTTCTTC. This sequence joins TRBV2 and TRBJ2-1; D may be TRBD2 (6 bases). CDR3 length: 11 amino acids. Germline assignment: CDR1 SNHLY and CDR2 FYNNEI. With 8 bases removed from V and 12 bases from J, the gap between germline ends came to 14 bases.

This chain links TRBV28 with TRBJ2-1, with 8 bases lining up with TRBD2. The CDR3 totals 16 residues. Unmatched junction bases numbered 9, after V lost 3 bases and J lost 5 bases. Germline V CDR1 and CDR2: MDHEN, SYDVKM. The DNA for the CDR3 is TGTGCCAGCAGTTTCTATGCTAGCGGGCAGAACAATGAGCAGTTCTTC. This encodes CASSFYASGQNNEQFF. Drawing the rest from reference TRBV28 and TRBJ2-1, the complete variable domain is DVKVTQSSRYLVKRTGEKVFLECVQDMDHENMFWYRQDPGLGLRLIYFSYDVKMKEKGDIPEGYSVSREKKERFSLILESASTNQTSMYLCASSFYASGQNNEQFFGPGTRLTVL.

The chain uses TRBV18 and TRBJ1-5; D is undetermined. The CDR3 consists of 12 residues. Germline CDR1 reads KGHSH; CDR2 reads LQKENI. V was shortened by 0 bases and J by 6 bases, with 3 bases between the two germline ends. CDR3 region: CASSPPGQPQHF. The CDR3 DNA sequence: TGTGCCAGCTCACCACCCGGTCAGCCCCAGCATTTT.

The rearrangement links TRBV2 to TRBJ2-2, with 7 bases fitting TRBD1. J lost 3 bases, V lost 11 bases, and 9 bases had no gene match. The germline V gene has CDR1 SNHLY and CDR2 FYNNEI. This CDR3 region has 14 residues. The CDR3 DNA follows: TGTGCCGGGTCCGGGACAGAATACACCGGGGAGCTGTTTTTT. Protein sequence: CAGSGTEYTGELFF.

Only one count was recorded for this clone. The chain employs TRBV2 and TRBJ2-5; tentative D call: TRBD2 (5 bases). Trimming left V 4 bases short and J 5 bases short, with 17 bases between. The CDR3 covers 15 residues. Germline V gives CDR1 SNHLY, CDR2 FYNNEI. CDR3 sequence: CASSVPEGLGETQYF. For the CDR3, the DNA is TGTGCCAGCAGTGTTCCTGAGGGCTTAGGGGAGACCCAGTACTTC. The entire variable domain, with the rest obtained from reference TRBV2 and TRBJ2-5, is as follows: EPEVTQTPSHQVTQMGQEVILRCVPISNHLYFYWYRQILGQKVEFLVSFYNNEISEKSEIFDDQFSVERPDGSNFTLKIRSTKLEDSAMYFCASSVPEGLGETQYFGPGTRLLVL.

V is TRBV5-1 and J is TRBJ2-5; TRBD1 matches at 8 bases. The CDR3 is 14 residues long. Germline CDR1 reads SGHRS; CDR2 reads YFSETQ. V lost 3 bases and J lost 3; bases outside the gene matches: 4. The CDR3 nucleotides read TGCGCCAGCAGCTGGACAGGGACAGAAGAGACCCAGTACTTC. Translation: CASSWTGTEETQYF.

V usage is TRBV6-2 or TRBV6-3 and J usage is TRBJ2-2, with TRBD2 matching over 11 bases. Germline values: CDR1 MNHEY, CDR2 SVGEGT. The CDR3 is made up of 15 amino acids. V lost 5 bases, J lost 2 bases, and 1 base stayed unmatched. This chain's CDR3 is CASSGTSGNTGELFF. The CDR3 coding sequence is TGTGCCAGCAGTGGGACTAGCGGAAACACCGGGGAGCTGTTTTTT.

This clone was picked up one time. The gene calls are TRBV19 and TRBJ2-5, with 7 bases that match TRBD1. Looked up from germline, CDR1 is LNHDA and CDR2 is SQIVND (reference sequence). After removal of 4 bases from V and 4 bases from J, the junction contained 3 bases not matched to a gene. The CDR3 has 13 residues. The CDR3 DNA reads as TGTGCCAGTAGTACGCACAGGGGAGAGACCCAGTACTTC. Translation: CASSTHRGETQYF.

The J gene is TRBJ2-5, the V gene TRBV6-1; TRBD1 matches 9 bases. The CDR3 has 20 residues. J gave up 5 bases and V 2 bases, and 21 bases lay outside the gene matches. Germline V CDR1 and CDR2: MNHNS, SASEGT. Here the CDR3 reads CASSESGPTWWGDRGETQYF. CDR3 coding DNA: TGTGCCAGCAGTGAATCGGGTCCTACCTGGTGGGGTGACAGGGGGGAGACCCAGTACTTC.

The rearrangement uses TRBV7-9 and TRBJ2-5; 8 bases align to TRBD1. Germline CDR1 SEHNR, CDR2 FQNEAQ (reference sequence). This CDR3 has 15 residues. The V and J ends lost 2 bases and 1 base, in that order; junction bases with no gene match: 3. Here the CDR3 DNA reads TGTGCCAGCAGCTTATGGACAGGGTCCCAAGAGACCCAGTACTTC. Protein product: CASSLWTGSQETQYF.

The DNA of the CDR3 is TGTGCCAGCAGCTTATCGTTCCACCAAGAGACCCAGTACTTC. It codes for CASSLSFHQETQYF. The V and J genes are TRBV7-2 and TRBJ2-5; unclear D gene. V lost 2 bases to trimming and J lost 0 bases, with 7 bases between them. CDR1 is SGHTA and CDR2 is FQGNSA in the germline V gene. This CDR3 spans 14 amino acids.

The chain couples TRBV30 to TRBJ1-6; D might be TRBD1 (6 bases). The CDR3 extends over 13 amino acids. Trimming took off 1 base at V and 9 bases at J, with 10 bases between the two ends. Germline V lookup: CDR1 GTSNPN, CDR2 SVGIG (reference sequence). The CDR3 sequence: CAWSGQGTSPLHF. CDR3 nucleotides: TGTGCCTGGAGTGGGCAGGGGACTTCACCCCTCCACTTT. Full variable domain (outside the CDR3, taken from reference TRBV30 and TRBJ1-6): SQTIHQWPATLVQPVGSPLSLECTVEGTSNPNLYWYRQAAGRGLQLLFYSVGIGQISSEVPQNLSASRPQDRQFILSSKKLLLSDSGFYLCAWSGQGTSPLHFGNGTRLTVT.

This chain connects TRBV5-1 to TRBJ2-7, with 7 bases identical to TRBD1. The CDR3 is made up of 12 amino acids. Per the germline V gene, CDR1 is SGHRS and CDR2 is YFSETQ. V shed 4 bases, J shed 5 bases, and the junction held 3 bases outside the gene matches. This chain's CDR3 is CASSIDRDEQYF. The CDR3 DNA reads as TGCGCCAGCAGCATCGACAGGGACGAGCAGTACTTC.

The rearrangement joins TRBV19 to TRBJ2-6; weak D call: TRBD1 (5 bases). V was shortened by 1 base and J by 0 bases, with 10 bases between the two germline ends. Germline assignment: CDR1 LNHDA and CDR2 SQIVND (reference sequence). This CDR3 is 17 amino acids long. The CDR3 bases are TGTGCCAGTAGTATAGTGGGGCCGATCTCTGGGGCCAACGTCCTGACTTTC. It yields the protein CASSIVGPISGANVLTF.

J is TRBJ2-7 and V is TRBV5-5; 7 bases fit TRBD2. This CDR3 comprises 14 residues. The V segment lost 3 bases and the J segment 3 bases; nucleotides outside the gene matches: 6. CDR1 and CDR2 (germline): SGHKS, YYEKEE (reference sequence). The CDR3 bases are TGTGCCAGCAGCTATGAACCGGGGGGCTACGAGCAGTACTTC. Translating gives CASSYEPGGYEQYF.

This clone appeared a single time. The chain uses TRBV6-5 and TRBJ1-2; 7 bases match TRBD1. Germline V lookup: CDR1 MNHEY, CDR2 SVGAGI. The CDR3 is 15 amino acids. The V segment lost 0 bases and the J segment 4 bases; nucleotides outside the gene matches: 5. The CDR3 DNA is TGTGCCAGCAGTTACTCGGGGACAGATCGCTATGGCTACACCTTC. Translation: CASSYSGTDRYGYTF.

This rearrangement joins TRBV24-1 to TRBJ1-3; TRBD1 might be the D (6 bases). V was clipped by 4 bases and J by 7 bases, with 16 bases between them. Germline V lookup: CDR1 KGHDR, CDR2 SFDVKD. The CDR3 contains 15 residues. Here the CDR3 reads CATSDSGGGWNTIYF. The CDR3 DNA reads as TGTGCCACCAGTGACTCGGGGGGCGGGTGGAACACCATATATTTT.

The chain joins TRBV3-1 (or the pseudogene TRBV3-2) to TRBJ1-1, with D perhaps matching TRBD1 (5 bases). The CDR3 length is 15 residues. Per germline, CDR1 LGHDT and CDR2 YNNKEL (reference sequence). V shed 1 base and J shed 3 bases, with 12 bases lying between them. CDR3 coding DNA: TGTGCCAGCAGCCAAGGGGGAGGGGCGGACACTGAAGCTTTCTTT. As protein: CASSQGGGADTEAFF.

CDR3 loop: CASSLFPLLNTEAFF. The CDR3 nucleotides are TGTGCCAGCAGCTTATTCCCGTTATTGAACACTGAAGCTTTCTTT. V and J are TRBV11-1 and TRBJ1-1; the D is unclear. Germline CDR1 reads SGHAT; CDR2 reads FQDESV (reference sequence). CDR3 size: 15 residues. The V end lost 2 bases, the J end lost 0 bases, and 10 bases lay between the germline ends.

This clone has just a few counts. The rearrangement uses TRBV27 and TRBJ2-7, with 7 bases lining up with TRBD1. This CDR3 region has 14 residues. Germline CDR1 and CDR2: MNHEY and SMNVEV (reference sequence). The ends lost 5 bases at V and 0 bases at J; junction bases unmatched: 4. The CDR3 is CASSGTVLSYEQYF. CDR3 sequence (DNA): TGTGCCAGCAGTGGGACAGTACTCTCCTACGAGCAGTACTTC.

This clone was counted only a few times. The chain combines TRBV28 with TRBJ2-7; 9 nucleotides line up with TRBD2. V shed 3 bases, J shed 4 bases, and the junction held 13 bases outside the gene matches. The CDR3 is 17 amino acids. CDR1 and CDR2 from the germline V gene are MDHEN and SYDVKM. CDR3 loop: CASSLPTTSGYRYEQYF. In nucleotides, the CDR3 is TGTGCCAGCAGTTTGCCTACTACTAGCGGGTATAGGTACGAGCAGTACTTC.

This chain connects TRBV5-5 to TRBJ2-7; 8 bases match TRBD1. The CDR3 spans 14 residues. V shed 5 bases, J shed 5 bases, and the junction held 9 bases outside the gene matches. CDR1 is SGHKS, CDR2 YYEKEE, per germline (reference sequence). Here the CDR3 reads CASRFRQGLDEQYF. CDR3 DNA sequence: TGTGCCAGCAGATTCCGACAGGGGCTAGACGAGCAGTACTTC. Supplemented by reference TRBV5-5 and TRBJ2-7, the full variable domain reads DAGVTQSPTHLIKTRGQQVTLRCSPISGHKSVSWYQQVLGQGPQFIFQYYEKEERGRGNFPDRFSARQFPNYSSELNVNALLLGDSALYLCASRFRQGLDEQYFGPGTRLTVT.